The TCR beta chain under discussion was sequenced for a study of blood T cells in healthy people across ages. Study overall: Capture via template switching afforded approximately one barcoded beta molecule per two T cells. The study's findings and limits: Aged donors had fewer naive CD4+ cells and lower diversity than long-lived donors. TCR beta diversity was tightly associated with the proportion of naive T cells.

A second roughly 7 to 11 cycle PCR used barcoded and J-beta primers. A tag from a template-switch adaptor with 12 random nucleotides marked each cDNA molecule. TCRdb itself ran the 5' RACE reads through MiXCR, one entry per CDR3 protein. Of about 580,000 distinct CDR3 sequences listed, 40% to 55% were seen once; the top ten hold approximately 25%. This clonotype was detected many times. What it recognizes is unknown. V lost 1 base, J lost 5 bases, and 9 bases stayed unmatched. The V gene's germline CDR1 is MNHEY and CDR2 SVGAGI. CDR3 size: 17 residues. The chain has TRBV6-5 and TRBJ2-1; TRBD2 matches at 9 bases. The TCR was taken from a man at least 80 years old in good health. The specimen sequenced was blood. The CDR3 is CASSYFAGGVENNEQFF. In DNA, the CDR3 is TGTGCCAGCAGTTACTTTGCGGGGGGGGTCGAGAACAATGAGCAGTTCTTC.